This T cell receptor beta chain appears in the sequencing data of a study of blood T cells in healthy people across ages. Notes on the study in general: Naive CD4+ cell counts and diversity both ran higher in long-lived than in aged donors. Diversity of TCR beta per million T cells declined in a roughly linear way with age.

As regards this clonotype: Its antigen remains unidentified.

A J-beta primer mix and a sample-barcoded 5' primer were used in a second PCR of about 6 to 12 cycles. TCRdb used MiXCR to reprocess the 5' RACE reads, holding one entry per CDR3 protein. The sample yields hundreds of thousands of distinct CDR3 sequences, approximately 50% seen once. The TCR comes from a man aged 55-75 years in good health. The sequencing sample was made of blood.

CDR3 sequence reads: CASSVGVALAKNIQYF. The CDR3 DNA reads as TGTGCCAGCAGCGTAGGAGTAGCCTTAGCCAAAAACATTCAGTACTTC. The chain has TRBV9 and TRBJ2-4; D remains ambiguous. CDR3 length equals 16 residues. In germline, CDR1 is SGDLS, CDR2 YYNGEE. Between the trimmed V and J ends, which lost 0 bases and 0 bases, there was a span of 10 bases.